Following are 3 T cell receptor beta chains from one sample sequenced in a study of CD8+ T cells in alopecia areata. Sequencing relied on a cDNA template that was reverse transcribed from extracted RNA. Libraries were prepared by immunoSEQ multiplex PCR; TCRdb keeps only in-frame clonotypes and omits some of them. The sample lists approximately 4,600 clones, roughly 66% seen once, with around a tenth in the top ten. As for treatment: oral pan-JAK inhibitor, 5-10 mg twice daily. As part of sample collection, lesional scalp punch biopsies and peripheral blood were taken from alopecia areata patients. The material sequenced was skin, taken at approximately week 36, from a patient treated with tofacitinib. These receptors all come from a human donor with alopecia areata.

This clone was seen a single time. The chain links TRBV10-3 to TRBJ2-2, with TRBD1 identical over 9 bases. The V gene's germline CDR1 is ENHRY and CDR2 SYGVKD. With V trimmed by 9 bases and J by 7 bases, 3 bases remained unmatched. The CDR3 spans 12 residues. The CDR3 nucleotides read TGTGCCATTCTGACAGGGGGCGGGGAGCTGTTTTTT. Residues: CAILTGGGELFF.

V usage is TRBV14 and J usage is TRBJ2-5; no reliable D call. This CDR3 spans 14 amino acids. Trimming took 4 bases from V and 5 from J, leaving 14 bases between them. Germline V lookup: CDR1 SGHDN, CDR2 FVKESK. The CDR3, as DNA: TGTGCCAGCAGCCCCTACTCAAGTGGGGAGACCCAGTACTTC. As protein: CASSPYSSGETQYF.

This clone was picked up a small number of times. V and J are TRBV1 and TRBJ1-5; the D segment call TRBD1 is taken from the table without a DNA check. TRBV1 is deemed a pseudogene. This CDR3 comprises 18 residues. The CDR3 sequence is CTSSQDPDREGSNQPQHF. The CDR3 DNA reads TGCACCAGCAGCCAAGATCCGGACAGGGAGGGCAGCAATCAGCCCCAGCATTTT.